This TCR beta chain came from a study of blood T cell repertoires in COVID-19. There are a few counts of this clone. The V and J ends lost 4 bases and 4 bases respectively, with 16 bases between them. CDR1 SGHDN and CDR2 FVKESK come from the germline V gene. The CDR3 has 15 amino acids. Method: immunoSEQ multiplex PCR; TCRdb's copy keeps in-frame clones and lacks some. The repertoire consists of 150,000 to 190,000 clones, with around 87% occurring once and the leading ten covering about 16%. The chain couples TRBV14 to TRBJ2-5; D ambiguous. The clonotype originates from a woman aged 40 to 50 with acute or convalescent COVID-19. The sequenced sample was peripheral blood. The chain's CDR3 is CASSPPGSGRETQYF. The CDR3 coding sequence is TGTGCCAGCAGCCCTCCGGGTAGTGGTCGAGAGACCCAGTACTTC.